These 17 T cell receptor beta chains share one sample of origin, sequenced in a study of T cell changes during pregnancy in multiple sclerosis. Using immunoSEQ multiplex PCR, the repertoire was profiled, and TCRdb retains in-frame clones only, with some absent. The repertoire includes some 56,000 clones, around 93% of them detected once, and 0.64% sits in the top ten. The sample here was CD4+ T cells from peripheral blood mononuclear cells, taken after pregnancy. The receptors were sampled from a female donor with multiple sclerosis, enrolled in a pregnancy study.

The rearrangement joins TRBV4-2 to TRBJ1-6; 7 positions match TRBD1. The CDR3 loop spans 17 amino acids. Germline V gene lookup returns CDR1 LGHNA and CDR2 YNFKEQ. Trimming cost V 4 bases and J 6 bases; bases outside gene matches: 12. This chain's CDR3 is CASSPPGQLSSNSPLHF. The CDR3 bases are TGTGCCAGCAGCCCCCCGGGACAGCTATCTTCTAATTCACCCCTCCACTTT.

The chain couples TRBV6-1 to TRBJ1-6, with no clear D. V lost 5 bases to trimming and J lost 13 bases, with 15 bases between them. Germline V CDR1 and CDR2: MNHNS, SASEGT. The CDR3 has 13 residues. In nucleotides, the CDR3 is TGTGCCAGCAGTCCACGGTGGTCGGGGCCCCTCCACTTT. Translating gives CASSPRWSGPLHF.

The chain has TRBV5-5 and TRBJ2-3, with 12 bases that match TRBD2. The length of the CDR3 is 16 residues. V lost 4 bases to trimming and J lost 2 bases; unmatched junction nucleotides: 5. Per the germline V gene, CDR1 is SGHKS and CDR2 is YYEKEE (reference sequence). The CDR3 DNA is TGTGCCAGCAGCGGGGGACTAGCGGGTCCCACAGATACGCAGTATTTT. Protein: CASSGGLAGPTDTQYF.

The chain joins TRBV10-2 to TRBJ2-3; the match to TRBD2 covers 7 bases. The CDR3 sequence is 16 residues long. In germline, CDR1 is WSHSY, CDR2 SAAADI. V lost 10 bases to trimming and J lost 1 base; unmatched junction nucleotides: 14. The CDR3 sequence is CATFLGGVAGTDTQYF. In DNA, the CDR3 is TGCGCCACCTTCCTGGGGGGGGTGGCGGGCACAGATACGCAGTATTTT.

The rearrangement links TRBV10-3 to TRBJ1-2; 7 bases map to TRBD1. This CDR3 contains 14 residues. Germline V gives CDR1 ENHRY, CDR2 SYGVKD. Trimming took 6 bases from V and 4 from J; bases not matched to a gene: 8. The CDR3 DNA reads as TGTGCCATCAGATCGAGGGGGCAGATCTATGGCTACACCTTC. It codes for CAIRSRGQIYGYTF.

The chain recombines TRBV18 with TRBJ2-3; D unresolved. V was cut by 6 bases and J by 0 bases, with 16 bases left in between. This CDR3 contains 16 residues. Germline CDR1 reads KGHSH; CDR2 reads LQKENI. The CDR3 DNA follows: TGTGCCAGCTCCTCCATCCCCGCGCATAGCACAGATACGCAGTATTTT. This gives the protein CASSSIPAHSTDTQYF.

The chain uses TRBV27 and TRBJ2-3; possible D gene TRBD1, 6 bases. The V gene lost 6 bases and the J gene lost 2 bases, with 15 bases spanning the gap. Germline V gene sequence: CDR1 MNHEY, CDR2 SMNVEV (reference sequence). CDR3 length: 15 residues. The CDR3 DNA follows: TGTGCCAGCAGCAAATGGACAGCCTACACAGATACGCAGTATTTT. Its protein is CASSKWTAYTDTQYF.

Here the CDR3 reads CASSWGQGVDKNGYTF. DNA for the CDR3: TGCGCCAGCAGCTGGGGACAGGGCGTTGACAAAAATGGCTACACCTTC. The chain couples TRBV5-1 to TRBJ1-2, with 9 bases aligning to TRBD1. Germline V gene data show CDR1 as SGHRS and CDR2 as YFSETQ. The CDR3 loop spans 16 amino acids. V lost 3 bases, J lost 6 bases, and 12 bases stayed unmatched.

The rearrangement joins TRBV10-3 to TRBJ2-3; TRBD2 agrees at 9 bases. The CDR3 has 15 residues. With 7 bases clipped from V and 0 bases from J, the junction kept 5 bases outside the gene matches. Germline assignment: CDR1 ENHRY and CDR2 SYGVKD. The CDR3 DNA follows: TGTGCCATCATGCGTAGCGGGGGTAGCACAGATACGCAGTATTTT. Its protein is CAIMRSGGSTDTQYF.

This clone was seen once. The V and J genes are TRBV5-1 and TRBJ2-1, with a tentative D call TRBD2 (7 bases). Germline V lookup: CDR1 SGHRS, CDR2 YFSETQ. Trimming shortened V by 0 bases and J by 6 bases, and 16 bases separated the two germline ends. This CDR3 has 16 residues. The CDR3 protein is CASSLAGGPAGNEQFF. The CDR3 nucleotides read TGCGCCAGCAGCTTGGCCGGGGGGCCTGCCGGCAATGAGCAGTTCTTC.

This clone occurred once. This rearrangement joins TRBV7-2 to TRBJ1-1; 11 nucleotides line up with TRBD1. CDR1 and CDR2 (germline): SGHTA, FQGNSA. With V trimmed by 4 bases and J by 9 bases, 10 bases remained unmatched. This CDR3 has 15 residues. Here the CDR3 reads CASSSIGQGAVQAFF. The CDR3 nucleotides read TGTGCCAGCAGCTCTATCGGACAGGGGGCTGTCCAAGCTTTCTTT.

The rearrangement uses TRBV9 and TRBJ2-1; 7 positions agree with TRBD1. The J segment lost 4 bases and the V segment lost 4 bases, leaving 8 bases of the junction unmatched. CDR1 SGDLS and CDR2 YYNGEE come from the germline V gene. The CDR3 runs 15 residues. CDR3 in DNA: TGTGCCAGCAGCCCCCGGGGACAGAAGTACAATGAGCAGTTCTTC. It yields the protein CASSPRGQKYNEQFF.

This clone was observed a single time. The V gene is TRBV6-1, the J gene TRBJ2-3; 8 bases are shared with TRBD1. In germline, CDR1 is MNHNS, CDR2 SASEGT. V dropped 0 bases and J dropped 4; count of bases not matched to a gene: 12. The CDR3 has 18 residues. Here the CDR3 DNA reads TGTGCCAGCAGTGAAGCGGGATTCTCGGACAGGGAGGCAGATACGCAGTATTTT. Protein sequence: CASSEAGFSDREADTQYF.

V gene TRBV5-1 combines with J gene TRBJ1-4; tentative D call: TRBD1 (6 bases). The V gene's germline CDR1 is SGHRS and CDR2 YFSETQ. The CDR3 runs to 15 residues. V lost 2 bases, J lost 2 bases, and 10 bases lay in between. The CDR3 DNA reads TGCGCCAGCAGCTTTGGGGGCTCTACTAATGAAAAACTGTTTTTT. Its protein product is CASSFGGSTNEKLFF.

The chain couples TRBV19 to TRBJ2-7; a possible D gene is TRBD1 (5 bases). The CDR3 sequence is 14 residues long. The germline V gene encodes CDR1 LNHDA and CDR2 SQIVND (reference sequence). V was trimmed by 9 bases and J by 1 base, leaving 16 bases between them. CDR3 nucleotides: TGTGCCAGCCAGCATACAGGAACTTCCTACGAGCAGTACTTC. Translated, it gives CASQHTGTSYEQYF.

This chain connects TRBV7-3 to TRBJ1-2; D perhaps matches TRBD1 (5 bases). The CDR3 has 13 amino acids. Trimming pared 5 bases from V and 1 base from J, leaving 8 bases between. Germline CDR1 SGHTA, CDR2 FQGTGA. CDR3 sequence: CASSMGLNYGYTF. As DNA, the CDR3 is TGTGCCAGCAGCATGGGACTTAACTATGGCTACACCTTC.

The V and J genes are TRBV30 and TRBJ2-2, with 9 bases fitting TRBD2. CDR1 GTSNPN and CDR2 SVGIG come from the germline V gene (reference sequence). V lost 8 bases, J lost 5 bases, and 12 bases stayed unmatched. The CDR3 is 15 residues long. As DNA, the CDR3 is TGTGCCGGCGGGGGGGGGAGGGGATGGACCGGGGAGCTGTTTTTT. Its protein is CAGGGGRGWTGELFF.